This T cell receptor (beta chain) is from a study of beta chain features in type 1 diabetes. Across the study: The study examined roughly 100 million sorted cells across all samples. Study-level points and caveats: Compared with healthy donors, patients appeared to share more similar naive, central memory and regulatory TCRB repertoires. Reads derived from cDNA could over-represent cells showing high TCR expression. Shortening that was moderate but significant affected the TCRB CDR3s of Type 1 diabetes patients in all four CD4+ subsets. The question of HLA type influencing TCRB rearrangement was one that remained unresolved here.

What was sequenced were expressed TCRB transcripts, since all of the isolated RNA had been reverse transcribed. Profiled with immunoSEQ multiplex PCR; TCRdb holds only in-frame clones, not every one. This table holds roughly 350,000 clones, over 8.5% found once. The CDR3 is made up of 13 amino acids. Germline CDR1 SGHDT, CDR2 YYEEEE. Trimming cost V 3 bases and J 4 bases; bases outside gene matches: 2. A few counts support this clone. The antigen remains undetermined. This rearrangement joins TRBV5-6 to TRBJ2-3; 7 nucleotides match TRBD1. The material sequenced was central memory CD4+ T cells from blood. The receptor comes from a young man with type 1 diabetes. This CDR3 reads CASSSGQADTQYF. In nucleotides, the CDR3 is TGTGCCAGCAGCTCAGGACAGGCAGATACGCAGTATTTT.